Following are 4 T cell receptor beta chains from one sample sequenced in a study of CD8+ T cells in alopecia areata. Following extraction, RNA underwent reverse transcription to cDNA, which served as the sequencing template. The protocol was immunoSEQ multiplex PCR, while the TCRdb copy is restricted to in-frame clones and leaves out a portion. The table records around 250,000 clones, approximately 61% of them present only once. Sequenced material: CD4+ T cells sorted from blood, taken at week 0. Every receptor here comes from a human donor with alopecia areata.

This chain connects TRBV7-2 to TRBJ2-2; 7 bases line up with TRBD1. CDR3 length: 14 residues. In germline, CDR1 is SGHTA, CDR2 FQGNSA. V lost 5 bases and J lost 6; bases outside the gene matches: 6. CDR3 bases: TGTGCCAGCAGCATCGACAGGGCCGCCGGGGAGCTGTTTTTT. It encodes CASSIDRAAGELFF.

This chain uses TRBV6-5 with TRBJ1-2, with D possibly TRBD1 on 6 matching bases. Per the germline V gene, CDR1 is MNHEY and CDR2 is SVGAGI. The CDR3 runs to 12 residues. Trimming cost V 8 bases and J 4 bases, with 11 bases left between them. The DNA of the CDR3 is TGTGCCAGCGGGAGGGGGAGCTATGGCTACACCTTC. Translation: CASGRGSYGYTF.

This chain uses TRBV5-4 with TRBJ2-7, with 7 nucleotides matching TRBD1. Germline loops: CDR1 SGHNT, CDR2 YYREEE (reference sequence). Trimming took 3 bases from V and 2 from J; bases not matched to a gene: 8. The CDR3 contains 15 residues. The CDR3 sequence is CASSSPGTATYEQYF. The DNA for the CDR3 is TGTGCCAGCAGCTCTCCCGGGACAGCGACCTACGAGCAGTACTTC. Variable domain in full (rest from reference TRBV5-4 and TRBJ2-7): ETGVTQSPTHLIKTRGQQVTLRCSSQSGHNTVSWYQQALGQGPQFIFQYYREEENGRGNFPPRFSGLQFPNYSSELNVNALELDDSALYLCASSSPGTATYEQYFGPGTRLTVT.

J is TRBJ2-1 and V is TRBV5-1; a weak D match, TRBD1 (5 bases). The CDR3 consists of 14 residues. The V and J ends lost 2 bases and 5 bases respectively, with 11 bases between them. The germline CDR1 and CDR2 sequences are SGHRS and YFSETQ. CDR3 sequence reads: CASSFQGEDNEQFF. The CDR3 region has the DNA TGCGCCAGCAGCTTCCAGGGTGAAGACAATGAGCAGTTCTTC.